The 7 T cell receptor beta chains below were found in one sample sequenced in a study of CD8+ T cells in alopecia areata. RNA was extracted and reverse transcribed into cDNA as the sequencing template. The method was immunoSEQ multiplex PCR; TCRdb's version includes in-frame clones alone and lacks a portion of them. This sample has around 300,000 clones; 50% to 75% occur once, and the top ten carry 0.75% to 0.95%. Treatment denoted: oral pan-JAK inhibitor, 5-10 mg twice daily. Sequenced material: CD4+ T cells sorted from blood, taken at approximately week 52, from a patient treated with tofacitinib. These receptors all come from a human donor with alopecia areata.

This clone was seen just once. V is TRBV9 and J is TRBJ2-5; the D is unclear. V was clipped by 0 bases and J by 5 bases, with 5 bases between them. Germline values: CDR1 SGDLS, CDR2 YYNGEE. This CDR3 is built from 12 residues. CDR3 loop: CASSVAFETQYF. The CDR3 DNA is TGTGCCAGCAGCGTAGCCTTCGAGACCCAGTACTTC.

V usage is TRBV15 and J usage is TRBJ2-1, with D possibly matching TRBD1 (6 bases). CDR1 is LNHNV, CDR2 YYDKDF, per germline (reference sequence). Between the trimmed V and J ends, which lost 5 bases and 9 bases, there was a span of 17 bases. The CDR3 has 14 residues. The CDR3 nucleotides read TGTGCCACCAGCGGGGGCCGCCGTAACGGTGAGCAGTTCTTC. Protein sequence: CATSGGRRNGEQFF.

This clone is a singleton in its sample. The sample contains more than one DNA sequence encoding this CDR3. The genes are TRBV29-1 and TRBJ1-2; D is unresolved. The length of the CDR3 is 12 residues. V lost 4 bases, J lost 0 bases, and 6 bases lay in between. Looked up from germline, CDR1 is SQVTM and CDR2 is ANQGSEA. For the CDR3, the DNA is TGCAGCGTTGTAGGGTCTAACTATGGCTACACCTTC. Translated, it gives CSVVGSNYGYTF.

For this clone: The junction differs from germline at one of its ends, possibly a read error. The chain has TRBV27 and TRBJ1-2, with D possibly being TRBD1 (6 bases). The germline gives CDR1 MNHEY, CDR2 SMNVEV (reference sequence). CDR3 length equals 14 residues. The CDR3, as DNA: TGTGCCAGCAGTCCCTCCGTGGGGGGCCGGAGGTCACTCTTC. This encodes CASSPSVGGRRSLF.

This chain links TRBV7-8 with TRBJ1-1, with no clear D. Germline lookup yields CDR1 SGHVS and CDR2 FQNEAQ. The CDR3 is made up of 14 amino acids. V lost 3 bases to trimming and J lost 10 bases, with 18 bases between them. The CDR3 loop reads CASSFAGGDVAAFF. DNA for the CDR3: TGTGCCAGCAGCTTCGCAGGAGGCGACGTCGCAGCTTTCTTT.

Details on this clone: At the DNA level, this CDR3 is encoded by other sequences in the same sample as well. The chain has TRBV5-1 and TRBJ2-2; D is unresolved. CDR3 length equals 13 residues. From germline, CDR1 is SGHRS and CDR2 YFSETQ. V lost 2 bases, J lost 1 base, and 3 bases lay in between. The CDR3 bases are TGCGCCAGCAGCTTTGGGAACACCGGGGAGCTGTTTTTT. Protein sequence: CASSFGNTGELFF.

This clone showed up just a few times. This chain connects TRBV27 to TRBJ1-1, with 9 bases that match TRBD1. CDR3 length equals 20 residues. Looked up from germline, CDR1 is MNHEY and CDR2 is SMNVEV (reference sequence). The V gene end was trimmed by 6 bases and the J gene end by 4 bases; junction bases not matched to a gene: 24. The CDR3 DNA follows: TGTGCCAGCAGCTTCTTTGGACGCCGGGACAGGGAAAGGGGAACCACTGAAGCTTTCTTT. It yields the protein CASSFFGRRDRERGTTEAFF.